This T cell receptor (beta chain) was captured in a study of T-cell memory formation after mild COVID-19. This CDR3 is 14 amino acids long. Between the trimmed V and J ends, which lost 5 bases and 8 bases, there was a span of 15 bases. In germline, CDR1 is SEHNR, CDR2 FQNEAQ (reference sequence). TCRdb re-analysed the 5' RACE reads in MiXCR, keeping a single row per CDR3 protein. The profile shows more than 300,000 distinct CDR3 sequences, approximately 22% of them singletons. This clonotype was observed at least ten times. The receptor comes from a man aged 18 to 35 who had mild COVID-19 (a few samples of this study predate the infection). Cell type and time point are not known. Specimen: PBMCs or a T cell subset sorted from them (not recorded which). The genes are TRBV7-9 and TRBJ1-4; D may be TRBD1 (5 bases). CDR3 residues: CASSRLGVGEKLFF. The DNA for the CDR3 is TGTGCCAGCAGCCGCCTAGGGGTTGGGGAAAAACTGTTTTTT. The full variable domain, with the rest looked up from reference TRBV7-9 and TRBJ1-4, is DTGVSQNPRHKITKRGQNVTFRCDPISEHNRLYWYRQTLGQGPEFLTYFQNEAQLEKSRLLSDRFSAERPKGSFSTLEIQRTEQGDSAMYLCASSRLGVGEKLFFGSGTQLSVL.